This T cell receptor (beta chain) stems from a study of T cell repertoires in cytomegalovirus infection. Across the whole study: Selection of CMV epitopes for the study included recently identified HLA-C-restricted and well-studied HLA-B-restricted ones. Indicated by public TCR beta signatures were CMV infection and matching HLA type.

Notes on the study in general: People with CMV and the relevant HLA were identified by cumulative public TCR beta family frequency. In two of eight donors, the top clonotype was HLA-C-restricted CMV-specific.

MiXCR, run by TCRdb on the reads, gives a single entry per CDR3 protein. This sample has about 770,000 distinct CDR3 sequences, with roughly 28% found just once. As to this clonotype: Antigen: not known.

V shed 7 bases and J shed 7 bases, with 11 bases lying between them. The length of the CDR3 is 12 residues. Source: cultured CD8+ T cells from PBMCs, taken from culture after CMV antigen stimulation. The receptor's source is a human donor in good health (CMV status not recorded). Some clones in this sample may be carry-over from other donors' samples. The V gene is TRBV12-3 or TRBV12-4, the J gene TRBJ1-5, with D maybe TRBD1 (6 bases). In nucleotides, the CDR3 is TGTGCCAGCACCGAACAGGGACAGCCCCAGCATTTT. Amino acid sequence: CASTEQGQPQHF.